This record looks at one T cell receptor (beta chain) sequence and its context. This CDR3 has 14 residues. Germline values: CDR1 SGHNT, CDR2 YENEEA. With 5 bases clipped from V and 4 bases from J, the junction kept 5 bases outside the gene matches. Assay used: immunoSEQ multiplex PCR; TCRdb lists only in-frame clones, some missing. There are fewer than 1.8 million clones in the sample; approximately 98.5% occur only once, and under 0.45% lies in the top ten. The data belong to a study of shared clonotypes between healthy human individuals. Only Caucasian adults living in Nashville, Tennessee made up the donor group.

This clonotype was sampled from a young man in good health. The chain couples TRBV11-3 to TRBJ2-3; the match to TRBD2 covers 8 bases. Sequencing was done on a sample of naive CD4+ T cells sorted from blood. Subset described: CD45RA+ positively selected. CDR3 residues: CASSQGLGADTQYF. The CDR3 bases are TGTGCCAGCAGCCAGGGACTAGGAGCAGATACGCAGTATTTT.